The TCR beta chain described here comes from a study of T cell repertoires in cytomegalovirus infection. Background on the study: CMV epitopes, recently identified HLA-C-restricted and well-studied HLA-B-restricted, were used. Public signatures in TCR beta pointed to CMV infection and matching HLA type.

The germline V and J ends were trimmed by 1 base and 5 bases, with 11 bases remaining between them. The CDR3 totals 14 residues. Germline V gene lookup returns CDR1 KGHSH and CDR2 LQKENI. The sample holds a few counts of this clonotype. The target antigen is unknown. TCRdb used MiXCR to reprocess the reads, holding one entry per CDR3 protein. The sample records about a million distinct CDR3 sequences, less than 40% being singletons. Whole-study findings and limits: What dominated the ex vivo response were HLA-C-restricted CMV-specific TCR beta clonotypes. Individuals carrying CMV plus the relevant HLA were identified by cumulative frequency of public TCR beta families.

This receptor was identified in a human donor in good health (CMV status not recorded). Some clones in this sample may be carry-over from other donors' samples. Source: cultured CD8+ T cells from PBMCs, taken from culture after CMV antigen stimulation. This chain joins TRBV18 and TRBJ2-5; D gene ambiguous. The CDR3 here is CASSPREGSETQYF. The CDR3 nucleotides read TGTGCCAGCTCACCACGGGAAGGAAGCGAGACCCAGTACTTC.